The 11 T cell receptor beta chains in this list originate from one sample, sequenced in a study of blood T cell repertoires in COVID-19. The data were produced by immunoSEQ multiplex PCR, yet TCRdb's version contains in-frame clones alone and is incomplete. The sample records 87,000 or so clones, roughly 84% being singletons. Sequenced input: peripheral blood. Every receptor here comes from a woman of 80 years or more in a cohort sampled during active or convalescent COVID-19.

The V call is TRBV11-1, the J call TRBJ2-2, with 10 bases matching TRBD1. Trimming at V came to 5 bases and at J to 5 bases, leaving 2 bases not matched to a gene. This CDR3 spans 14 amino acids. The germline CDR1 and CDR2 sequences are SGHAT and FQDESV (reference sequence). Written as DNA, the CDR3 is TGTGCCAGCAGCCTGGGACAGGGGACCGGGGAGCTGTTTTTT. This encodes CASSLGQGTGELFF.

The rearrangement joins TRBV30 to TRBJ1-2; 11 nucleotides align to TRBD1. This CDR3 has 15 residues. V lost 1 base, J lost 7 bases, and 8 bases stayed unmatched. Germline assignment: CDR1 GTSNPN and CDR2 SVGIG (reference sequence). The CDR3 here is CAWSGDRGTFGGYTF. CDR3 bases: TGTGCCTGGAGTGGGGACAGGGGGACATTTGGTGGCTACACCTTC.

J is TRBJ2-2 and V is TRBV6-5; 8 bases line up with TRBD1. The length of the CDR3 is 15 residues. The germline CDR1 and CDR2 sequences are MNHEY and SVGAGI. J lost 3 bases, V lost 6 bases, and 6 bases had no gene match. The CDR3 DNA reads as TGTGCCAGCAGGTTCGGGACAGGATACACCGGGGAGCTGTTTTTT. It specifies CASRFGTGYTGELFF.

V gene TRBV5-1 combines with J gene TRBJ2-5; 7 bases agree with TRBD2. Trimming at V came to 4 bases and at J to 4 bases, leaving 7 bases not matched to a gene. CDR3 length: 14 amino acids. CDR1 and CDR2 from the germline V gene are SGHRS and YFSETQ. The chain's CDR3 is CASSPSGKGETQYF. The CDR3 coding sequence is TGCGCCAGCAGCCCCAGCGGGAAGGGAGAGACCCAGTACTTC. Based on the CDR3 plus reference TRBV5-1 and TRBJ2-5, the full variable domain is KAGVTQTPRYLIKTRGQQVTLSCSPISGHRSVSWYQQTPGQGLQFLFEYFSETQRNKGNFPGRFSGRQFSNSRSEMNVSTLELGDSALYLCASSPSGKGETQYFGPGTRLLVL.

The chain employs TRBV11-2 and TRBJ2-7, with 11 bases that match TRBD1. CDR1 SGHAT and CDR2 FQNNGV come from the germline V gene. This CDR3 has 16 amino acids. Unmatched junction bases numbered 10, after V lost 4 bases and J lost 5 bases. CDR3 nucleotide sequence: TGTGCCAGCAGCTGGGAAATTGGACAGGGGGCGAACGAGCAGTACTTC. This codes for CASSWEIGQGANEQYF.

V gene TRBV5-4 combines with J gene TRBJ1-1; D gene uncertain. V dropped 4 bases and J dropped 0 bases, with 7 bases sitting between them. Germline CDR1 is SGHNT and CDR2 is YYREEE (reference sequence). The CDR3 has 13 amino acids. The CDR3 DNA reads as TGTGCCAGCAGCAGTAGAATGAACACTGAAGCTTTCTTT. It yields the protein CASSSRMNTEAFF. The variable domain in full, with the rest retrieved from reference TRBV5-4 and TRBJ1-1, is ETGVTQSPTHLIKTRGQQVTLRCSSQSGHNTVSWYQQALGQGPQFIFQYYREEENGRGNFPPRFSGLQFPNYSSELNVNALELDDSALYLCASSSRMNTEAFFGQGTRLTVV.

There are a few counts of this clone. The chain uses TRBV15 and TRBJ1-1, with D tentatively TRBD1 (5 bases). The CDR3 covers 17 residues. V lost 0 bases, J lost 4 bases, and 18 bases lay in between. Germline assignment: CDR1 LNHNV and CDR2 YYDKDF (reference sequence). The chain's CDR3 is CATSREVVRGLRTEAFF. The CDR3 coding sequence is TGTGCCACCAGCAGAGAGGTGGTGCGGGGACTACGCACTGAAGCTTTCTTT.

The table lists this clone with a few counts. V usage is TRBV6-5 and J usage is TRBJ2-1; the match to TRBD2 covers 10 bases. Germline V lookup: CDR1 MNHEY, CDR2 SVGAGI. V lost 6 bases and J lost 8; bases outside the gene matches: 7. The length of the CDR3 is 14 residues. Written as DNA, the CDR3 is TGTGCCAGCAGAGGACTAGCGGAGGTCTATGAGCAGTTCTTC. It translates to CASRGLAEVYEQFF.

The chain uses TRBV5-1 and TRBJ1-4; D gene unclear. Germline CDR1 reads SGHRS; CDR2 reads YFSETQ. The CDR3 extends over 15 amino acids. V lost 0 bases, J lost 2 bases, and 8 bases lay in between. The CDR3 DNA reads TGCGCCAGCAGCTTGGCCGGTCATACTAATGAAAAACTGTTTTTT. It specifies CASSLAGHTNEKLFF.

The chain has TRBV6-5 and TRBJ1-2, with 11 bases matching TRBD1. The length of the CDR3 is 14 residues. Losses at the gene ends were 10 bases for V and 0 bases for J; bases not matched to a gene: 4. Germline V gives CDR1 MNHEY, CDR2 SVGAGI. The CDR3 sequence: CATEGQGANYGYTF. The CDR3 DNA follows: TGTGCCACCGAGGGACAGGGGGCTAACTATGGCTACACCTTC.

The J gene is TRBJ2-2, the V gene TRBV19; no reliable D call. The V end was cut by 6 bases, the J end by 5 bases, with 4 bases between. Germline lookup yields CDR1 LNHDA and CDR2 SQIVND (reference sequence). This CDR3 is built from 11 residues. CDR3 sequence: CASSPTGELFF. The CDR3 nucleotides read TGTGCCAGTAGCCCGACCGGGGAGCTGTTTTTT. The complete variable domain, with remaining parts taken from reference TRBV19 and TRBJ2-2, reads DGGITQSPKYLFRKEGQNVTLSCEQNLNHDAMYWYRQDPGQGLRLIYYSQIVNDFQKGDIAEGYSVSREKKESFPLTVTSAQKNPTAFYLCASSPTGELFFGEGSRLTVL.